A single sample gave rise to the 10 T cell receptor beta chains below, sequenced in a study of regulatory T cells in long-lasting Graves disease. Building of the TCR beta libraries involved iRepertoire HTBI primers and Arm-PCR of CDR3 regions. TCRdb passed the multiplex PCR reads through MiXCR, listing each CDR3 protein once. The profile shows roughly 440,000 distinct CDR3 sequences, 16% of them singletons. Regarding time point: newly diagnosed GD, antithyroid drugs for less than 3 months. PBMCs were the source of the RNA used for TCR sequencing. These data were also filed under a second study, of T cells in Graves' hyperthyroidism and ophthalmopathy.

This material consisted of peripheral blood mononuclear cells (PBMCs), taken at new diagnosis, from a patient treated with antithyroid drugs. The receptors were gathered from a woman under 30 with Graves disease.

The V gene is TRBV28, the J gene TRBJ2-7; tentatively, D is TRBD2 (6 bases). CDR1 and CDR2 from the germline V gene are MDHEN and SYDVKM. Between the trimmed V and J ends, which lost 9 bases and 1 base, there was a span of 10 bases. The CDR3 loop spans 12 amino acids. CDR3 bases: TGTGCCAGTTCGGGGGAATCCTACGAGCAGTACTTC. It yields the protein CASSGESYEQYF.

This clonotype was picked up many times. CDR3 amino acids: CASSLVRRSNTGELFF. The CDR3 DNA sequence: TGTGCCAGCAGCTTAGTGCGCAGGTCGAACACCGGGGAGCTGTTTTTT. This sequence joins TRBV11-3 and TRBJ2-2; no clear D. The CDR3 contains 16 residues. CDR1 and CDR2 (germline): SGHNT, YENEEA. Deletions cut 1 base from V and 0 bases from J, with 9 bases between.

This clonotype appeared many times. The chain joins TRBV7-2 to TRBJ2-1; unclear D gene. Germline CDR1 and CDR2: SGHTA and FQGNSA. The CDR3 is made up of 11 amino acids. Trimming shortened V by 5 bases and J by 5 bases, and 4 bases separated the two germline ends. This CDR3 is CASSINNEQFF. Here the CDR3 DNA reads TGTGCCAGCAGCATAAACAATGAGCAGTTCTTC.

This clonotype was observed a handful of times. This chain connects TRBV27 to TRBJ2-7; D possibly corresponds to TRBD2 (6 bases). Trimming removed 2 bases from V and 2 bases from J, with 13 bases in between. Germline CDR1 MNHEY, CDR2 SMNVEV (reference sequence). The CDR3 totals 15 residues. The CDR3 loop is CASSLEAGSAYEQYF. The CDR3 region has the DNA TGTGCCAGCAGTTTAGAGGCCGGGAGTGCCTACGAGCAGTACTTC.

There are many counts of this clonotype. This chain joins TRBV2 and TRBJ2-5; D is unresolved. Trimming removed 0 bases from V and 5 bases from J, with 10 bases in between. Germline-derived CDR1 and CDR2 are SNHLY and FYNNEI. The CDR3 has 14 residues. In nucleotides, the CDR3 is TGTGCCAGCAGTGAAGCGGGATTCGGGGAGACCCAGTACTTC. Translation: CASSEAGFGETQYF.

At least ten counts were recorded for this clonotype. This sequence joins TRBV12-3 or TRBV12-4 and TRBJ2-3; D may be TRBD1 or TRBD2 (5 bases each). The V end was cut by 3 bases, the J end by 6 bases, with 16 bases between. CDR3 size: 15 residues. This CDR3 reads CASSFWETSGDTQYF. The CDR3 nucleotides read TGTGCCAGCAGTTTTTGGGAGACGTCAGGGGATACGCAGTATTTT.

This clonotype was counted many times. This chain joins TRBV20-1 and TRBJ1-2; D gene uncertain. Between the trimmed V and J ends, which lost 2 bases and 3 bases, there was a span of 16 bases. The germline CDR1 and CDR2 sequences are DFQATT and SNEGSKA (reference sequence). The length of the CDR3 is 15 residues. For the CDR3, the DNA is TGCAGTGCTAGATCCTCTACCGGGTCCTACTATGGCTACACCTTC. Protein product: CSARSSTGSYYGYTF.

This clonotype was counted between two and nine times. As DNA, the CDR3 is TGCGCCAGCAGCCAAGAGGGGATTCAGTACCAAGAGACCCAGTACTTC. Amino acid sequence: CASSQEGIQYQETQYF. This sequence joins TRBV4-3 and TRBJ2-5; D not resolved. CDR3 size: 16 residues. Deletions cut 0 bases from V and 0 bases from J, with 11 bases between. Germline V CDR1 and CDR2: LGHNA, YSLEER.

This clonotype occurred many times. One junction end disagrees with the germline gene, perhaps due to a read error. The chain employs TRBV2 and TRBJ2-3; tentatively, D is TRBD2 (7 bases). The CDR3 consists of 16 residues. CDR1 and CDR2 (germline): SNHLY, FYNNEI. The CDR3 is CASRARGGGPSDTQYF. CDR3 nucleotides: TGCGCCAGCAGGGCGAGGGGGGGAGGGCCGTCAGATACGCAGTATTTT.

This clonotype was detected ten times or more. The V gene is TRBV29-1, the J gene TRBJ2-7; the D gene could be TRBD1 or TRBD2 (5 bases each). Germline loops: CDR1 SQVTM, CDR2 ANQGSEA. Trimming stripped 6 bases from V and 2 bases from J, with 17 bases between. The CDR3 extends over 14 amino acids. The CDR3, as DNA: TGCAGCGTCATGACCGGGACCAGGACCTACGAGCAGTACTTC. Translation: CSVMTGTRTYEQYF.